Each of the 7 T cell receptor beta chains below was sequenced from the same sample in a study of blood T cell repertoires in COVID-19. Clones were sequenced by immunoSEQ multiplex PCR, and TCRdb holds only the in-frame ones, with some missing. This sample carries approximately 100,000 clones, approximately 90% of them seen once, and the ten largest clones take roughly 0.88%. The sample comprised peripheral blood. Source of these receptors: a man aged 60 to 75 with acute or convalescent COVID-19.

The J gene is TRBJ2-1, the V gene TRBV28; D ambiguous. With 2 bases removed from V and 4 bases from J, the gap between germline ends came to 9 bases. Looked up from germline, CDR1 is MDHEN and CDR2 is SYDVKM. The CDR3 runs 14 residues. The CDR3 bases are TGTGCCAGCAGTTTAAGGCCCAGGTACAATGAGCAGTTCTTC. Translating gives CASSLRPRYNEQFF.

The chain has TRBV6-5 and TRBJ1-1; D is perhaps TRBD1 (5 bases). Germline CDR1 MNHEY, CDR2 SVGAGI. V lost 2 bases to trimming and J lost 1 base, with 11 bases between them. The CDR3 is made up of 15 amino acids. CDR3 amino acids: CASSYKGNRNTEAFF. The CDR3 nucleotides are TGTGCCAGCAGTTACAAGGGGAACCGGAACACTGAAGCTTTCTTT.

The genes are TRBV7-9 and TRBJ2-2; 9 bases line up with TRBD1. Germline assignment: CDR1 SEHNR and CDR2 FQNEAQ (reference sequence). The CDR3 loop spans 15 amino acids. The ends lost 6 bases at V and 3 bases at J; junction bases unmatched: 5. The CDR3 loop reads CASRGTGPYTGELFF. CDR3 bases: TGTGCCAGCAGGGGGACAGGGCCCTACACCGGGGAGCTGTTTTTT.

This clone has only a few counts. The rearrangement uses TRBV11-2 and TRBJ1-2, with 8 bases lining up with TRBD1. CDR3 size: 14 residues. J gave up 4 bases and V 4 bases, and 5 bases lay outside the gene matches. From germline, CDR1 is SGHAT and CDR2 FQNNGV. The CDR3 DNA reads TGTGCCAGCAGCTCAGGGGGCCGCACCTATGGCTACACCTTC. It encodes CASSSGGRTYGYTF.

This chain joins TRBV7-8 and TRBJ2-3, with TRBD2 identical over 8 bases. The CDR3 spans 15 residues. The junction had 7 bases not matched to a gene; V was cut back by 5 bases and J by 3 bases. Germline-derived CDR1 and CDR2 are SGHVS and FQNEAQ. This CDR3 reads CASSPTSARTDTQYF. The CDR3 DNA reads TGTGCCAGCAGCCCGACTAGCGCCCGAACAGATACGCAGTATTTT.

The CDR3: CASSITSYGYTF. CDR3 nucleotide sequence: TGTGCCAGTAGTATTACGAGCTATGGCTACACCTTC. The chain links TRBV19 to TRBJ1-2; D remains ambiguous. The CDR3 loop spans 12 amino acids. V lost 3 bases and J 4 bases, leaving 6 bases between the germline ends. Germline loops: CDR1 LNHDA, CDR2 SQIVND (reference sequence).

The chain joins TRBV7-9 to TRBJ1-1; a weak D match, TRBD1 (6 bases). CDR1 SEHNR and CDR2 FQNEAQ come from the germline V gene (reference sequence). The germline V and J ends were trimmed by 5 bases and 6 bases, with 19 bases remaining between them. The CDR3 has 15 amino acids. The CDR3 coding sequence is TGTGCCAGCAGCCCCACTCCGACAGGACAGCCTGAAGCTTTCTTT. Translating it yields CASSPTPTGQPEAFF.